This entry is about one T cell receptor (beta chain). Its antigen remains unidentified. The source of the sample is a study of T cell responses to AZD1222 COVID-19 vaccine. Study-level findings and limits: Distributed over spike, vaccine-associated CD4 TCRs predominated at 160-218 and 743-854. Baseline serology detected seropositivity in only 6 or 7 AZD1222 recipients. Donor demographics were predominantly white British with a female majority; clonal diversity may be underestimated.

Germline V gives CDR1 DFQATT, CDR2 SNEGSKA (reference sequence). The CDR3 is 13 residues long. Trimming pared 3 bases from V and 3 bases from J, leaving 9 bases between. Assay used: immunoSEQ multiplex PCR; TCRdb lists only in-frame clones, some missing. The table records 70,000 to 95,000 clones, over 85% of them present only once. Sequencing used peripheral blood, obtained on day 0 of MenACWY control vaccination. The source is an adult in good health. The chain has TRBV20-1 and TRBJ2-4, with TRBD2 as a possible D gene (6 bases). The CDR3 nucleotides read TGCAGTGCTAGTGGCGGGATCAAAAACATTCAGTACTTC. Translation gives CSASGGIKNIQYF.